A selection of T cell receptor beta chains follows, all from one sample in a study of T-cell reconstitution after alpha-beta-depleted transplantation in children. Each CDR3 protein gets one entry after TCRdb re-called the PCR reads with MiXCR. The sample lists roughly 160,000 distinct CDR3 sequences; 8.5% to 14% were seen once. The sample was PBMCs, taken before TCRalphabeta/CD19-depleted stem cell transplant. All receptors come from a boy between 2 and 10 years old with acute myeloid leukemia, due to receive a stem cell transplant. Both conserved end residues are part of each CDR3. D genes are given only for firm matches. Expanded clones are given a class, and other clones once, few, many or no size at all.

TRBJ1-6 many 14 TRBV5-1 . CASSPGNLGSPLHF TGCGCCAGCAGCCCAGGGAACTTAGGTTCACCCCTCCACTTT
TRBJ1-1 many 16 TRBV3-1 TRBD1 CASSQSKGQGNAEAFF TGTGCCAGCAGCCAATCCAAGGGACAGGGAAACGCTGAAGCTTTCTTT
TRBJ2-2 many 13 TRBV18 . CASSPPGAGELFF TGTGCCAGCTCACCACCGGGGGCCGGGGAGCTGTTTTTT
TRBJ2-1 few 13 TRBV2 . CASSVQGFDEQFF TGTGCCAGCAGTGTTCAGGGTTTCGATGAGCAGTTCTTC
TRBJ2-3 many 13 TRBV20-1 . CSARGRLTDTQYF TGCAGTGCTAGGGGCAGGCTCACAGATACGCAGTATTTT
TRBJ1-5 many 16 TRBV20-1 . CSAGKRQSHSNQPQHF TGCAGTGCCGGAAAAAGACAGAGTCATAGCAATCAGCCCCAGCATTTT
TRBJ2-1 many 14 TRBV5-1 . CASSLPHNHNEQFF TGCGCCAGCAGCTTACCCCACAACCACAATGAGCAGTTCTTC
TRBJ1-2 many 15 TRBV6-5 TRBD1 CASSYSQGQGKGYTF TGTGCCAGCAGTTACTCCCAGGGACAGGGGAAAGGCTACACCTTC
TRBJ2-7 many 14 TRBV5-1 . CASSLDRGPPRQYF TGCGCCAGCAGCTTGGATCGCGGCCCTCCGAGGCAGTACTTC
TRBJ2-3 . 14 TRBV5-4 . CASSPKEPPDTQYF TGTGCCAGCAGCCCAAAGGAGCCCCCAGATACGCAGTATTTT
TRBJ2-7 many 15 TRBV27 TRBD2 CASRENGLAFYEQYF TGTGCCAGCAGAGAAAACGGACTAGCGTTCTACGAGCAGTACTTC
TRBJ1-3 many 14 TRBV20-1 . CSARVVGLGNTIYF TGCAGTGCTAGAGTAGTAGGACTTGGAAACACCATATATTTT
TRBJ1-1 many 13 TRBV12-5 . CASGFGTVLEAFF TGTGCTAGTGGTTTCGGGACGGTCCTTGAAGCTTTCTTT
TRBJ2-7 many 19 TRBV12-3/TRBV12-4 . CASSLQPALHLGGSYEQYF TGTGCCAGCAGTTTGCAGCCAGCCCTCCACCTGGGCGGCTCCTACGAGCAGTACTTC
TRBJ2-3 many 17 TRBV28 TRBD2 CASSLAGTSGRTDTQYF TGTGCCAGCAGTTTGGCCGGGACTAGCGGGCGCACGGATACGCAGTATTTT
TRBJ2-1 many 15 TRBV18 . CASSISPDTYNEQFF TGTGCCAGCTCAATTTCTCCCGATACCTACAATGAGCAGTTCTTC
TRBJ2-7 . 13 TRBV5-4 TRBD2 CASSFLAGGEQYF TGTGCCAGCAGCTTTCTAGCGGGAGGCGAGCAGTACTTC
TRBJ2-3 many 15 TRBV6-1 TRBD2 CASTRLAGGSDTQYF TGTGCCAGCACAAGACTAGCGGGAGGCTCAGATACGCAGTATTTT
TRBJ1-4 many 14 TRBV13 . CASSARGISGKLFF TGTGCCAGCAGCGCCAGGGGTATAAGCGGAAAACTGTTTTTT
TRBJ2-3 many 15 TRBV20-1 . CSAQKGLRSTDTQYF TGCAGTGCGCAGAAGGGGCTTCGTAGCACAGATACGCAGTATTTT
TRBJ1-5 many 12 TRBV20-1 . CTCQRKDQPQHF TGCACCTGTCAGAGGAAGGATCAGCCCCAGCATTTT
TRBJ2-3 few 17 TRBV19 TRBD2 CASSHRQRGRGADTQYF TGTGCCAGTAGTCACCGCCAGCGGGGCCGGGGGGCAGATACGCAGTATTTT
TRBJ1-1 many 12 TRBV11-2 . CASPSPSTEAFF TGTGCCAGCCCTAGTCCGAGCACTGAAGCTTTCTTT
TRBJ2-1 . 10 TRBV29-1 . CSVQTIEQFF TGCAGCGTTCAAACGATCGAGCAGTTCTTC
TRBJ1-1 many 15 TRBV18 TRBD1 CASSPSKQGVTEAFF TGTGCCAGCTCACCATCGAAACAGGGGGTTACTGAAGCTTTCTTT
TRBJ1-6 many 17 TRBV12-3/TRBV12-4 . CASSCPSFRSYNSPLHF TGTGCCAGCAGTTGCCCGAGTTTCAGGTCCTATAATTCACCCCTCCACTTT
TRBJ2-1 many 15 TRBV11-2 TRBD2 CASSPTGGGGYEQFF TGTGCCAGCAGCCCCACCGGGGGGGGAGGGTATGAGCAGTTCTTC
TRBJ2-4 many 14 TRBV20-1 . CSARPGLAKNIQYF TGCAGTGCGAGACCCGGACTAGCCAAAAACATTCAGTACTTC
TRBJ2-1 many 18 TRBV27 . CASSLSPDSGSSDNEQFF TGTGCCAGCAGTTTATCCCCCGACTCCGGGAGTTCGGACAATGAGCAGTTCTTC
TRBJ1-2 many 13 TRBV29-1 . CSVGGPSEVGYTF TGCAGCGTTGGAGGGCCCTCAGAAGTTGGCTACACCTTC
TRBJ2-5 many 15 TRBV7-9 TRBD2 CASSPLAGGQETQYF TGTGCCAGCAGCCCACTAGCGGGGGGTCAAGAGACCCAGTACTTC
TRBJ1-4 many 15 TRBV5-1 . CASGPAGGGNEKLFF TGCGCCAGCGGACCTGCAGGTGGAGGGAATGAAAAACTGTTTTTT
TRBJ1-1 many 13 TRBV7-2 TRBD1 CASSPNRGGGAFF TGTGCCAGCAGCCCTAACAGGGGCGGCGGAGCTTTCTTT
TRBJ1-1 many 14 TRBV3-1 . CASSHEGWVGEAFF TGTGCCAGCAGCCATGAAGGGTGGGTCGGGGAGGCTTTCTTT
TRBJ2-5 many 15 TRBV9 TRBD2 CASSASGSGVETQYF TGTGCCAGCAGCGCCAGCGGGAGCGGAGTGGAGACCCAGTACTTC